This TCR beta chain was found in a study of T-cell memory formation after mild COVID-19. The study's findings and limits: Pre-infection memory carried some responding clones, suggesting that cross-reactive memory joined.

This clonotype came up many times. Antigen: not known. J was trimmed by 3 bases and V by 4 bases; bases with no gene match: 10. Per germline, CDR1 SGHVS and CDR2 FNYEAQ. The CDR3 extends over 16 amino acids. Via MiXCR, TCRdb re-called the 5' RACE reads, giving one row per CDR3 protein. In the table there are about 39,000 distinct CDR3 sequences, less than 8% of which are singletons. The rearrangement joins TRBV7-6 to TRBJ2-7; 9 bases fit TRBD1. Input material: PBMCs or a T cell subset sorted from them (not recorded which). This receptor was identified in an adult who had mild COVID-19 (a few samples of this study predate the infection). Cell type and time point are not known. The CDR3 reads CASSSYRDRDHYEQYF. The CDR3 region has the DNA TGTGCCAGCAGCTCCTACAGGGACAGGGACCACTACGAGCAGTACTTC.